The 15 T cell receptor beta chains below all came from one sample that was sequenced in a study of blood T cell repertoires in COVID-19. The data were produced by immunoSEQ multiplex PCR, yet TCRdb's version contains in-frame clones alone and is incomplete. This sample carries about 60,000 clones, 80% to 90% of them seen once, and the ten largest clones take 12%. The sample consisted of peripheral blood. The receptor source for this set is a human donor in a cohort sampled during active COVID-19.

This clone was observed a few times. The chain carries TRBV7-9 and TRBJ1-2; no reliable D call. Trimming shortened V by 5 bases and J by 6 bases, and 19 bases separated the two germline ends. The CDR3 sequence is 15 residues long. The germline CDR1 and CDR2 sequences are SEHNR and FQNEAQ (reference sequence). The CDR3 sequence: CASSKHDPRENGYTF. The CDR3 DNA sequence: TGTGCCAGCAGCAAACACGACCCGAGGGAGAATGGCTACACCTTC.

V is TRBV5-4 and J is TRBJ2-7; D perhaps matches TRBD1 (5 bases). CDR3 length equals 13 residues. CDR1 and CDR2 (germline): SGHNT, YYREEE (reference sequence). V gave up 3 bases and J gave up 0 bases, with 7 bases separating them. The CDR3 DNA reads as TGTGCCAGCAGCTCGGACAACTCCTACGAGCAGTACTTC. This encodes CASSSDNSYEQYF.

J is TRBJ2-7 and V is TRBV11-2, with 8 bases that match TRBD1. V lost 8 bases and J lost 7; bases outside the gene matches: 10. Germline CDR1 SGHAT, CDR2 FQNNGV. CDR3 length: 13 amino acids. DNA of the CDR3: TGTGCCAGCCGCTCCCCAGGGGGCGGTGAGCAGTACTTC. This codes for CASRSPGGGEQYF.

The chain uses TRBV7-9 and TRBJ1-2, with 8 bases that match TRBD1. V lost 5 bases to trimming and J lost 4 bases; unmatched junction nucleotides: 3. The CDR3 contains 13 residues. The germline V gene encodes CDR1 SEHNR and CDR2 FQNEAQ (reference sequence). CDR3 coding DNA: TGTGCCAGCAGCGCCGGACAGGGCTATGGCTACACCTTC. Translated, it gives CASSAGQGYGYTF.

This rearrangement joins TRBV7-9 to TRBJ1-2; 10 bases map to TRBD1. Germline CDR1 and CDR2: SEHNR and FQNEAQ (reference sequence). CDR3 length: 15 residues. The ends lost 4 bases at V and 4 bases at J; junction bases unmatched: 6. The CDR3 sequence: CASSSSGQGIYGYTF. Written as DNA, the CDR3 is TGTGCCAGCAGCTCATCGGGACAGGGGATCTATGGCTACACCTTC.

The rearrangement links TRBV5-1 to TRBJ1-3, with D perhaps TRBD1 (5 bases). CDR1 SGHRS and CDR2 YFSETQ come from the germline V gene. Trimming left V 1 base short and J 8 bases short, with 10 bases between. The length of the CDR3 is 13 residues. CDR3 sequence: CASSLISGDTIYF. DNA of the CDR3: TGCGCCAGCAGCTTGATCTCGGGGGACACCATATATTTT.

This clone showed up just once. The rearrangement links TRBV4-2 to TRBJ1-4; D unresolved. V lost 0 bases to trimming and J lost 5 bases, with 10 bases between them. The CDR3 is 15 residues long. From germline, CDR1 is LGHNA and CDR2 YNFKEQ. The CDR3 here is CASSQEGGRNEKLFF. CDR3 sequence (DNA): TGTGCCAGCAGCCAAGAGGGCGGGAGGAATGAAAAACTGTTTTTT.

The V and J genes are TRBV14 and TRBJ1-3; the D gene is possibly TRBD1 (5 bases). The V gene lost 5 bases and the J gene lost 0 bases, with 8 bases spanning the gap. The CDR3 covers 14 residues. CDR1 is SGHDN, CDR2 FVKESK, per germline. This chain's CDR3 is CASSGDSSGNTIYF. In DNA, the CDR3 is TGTGCCAGCAGCGGAGACAGCTCTGGAAACACCATATATTTT.

The chain has TRBV12-3 or TRBV12-4 and TRBJ1-3; D gene uncertain. This CDR3 is built from 13 residues. V was pared by 7 bases and J by 4 bases, with 11 bases between. The CDR3 sequence is CASKERGGNTIYF. In DNA form, the CDR3 reads TGTGCCAGCAAAGAACGGGGAGGAAACACCATATATTTT.

The V and J genes are TRBV2 and TRBJ2-3, with a weak D call TRBD1 (5 bases). Trimming left V 4 bases short and J 3 bases short, with 8 bases between. This CDR3 is 13 amino acids long. Per the germline V gene, CDR1 is SNHLY and CDR2 is FYNNEI. As DNA, the CDR3 is TGTGCCAGCAGTGGGGGCCGGACAGATACGCAGTATTTT. Translated, it gives CASSGGRTDTQYF.

The rearrangement uses TRBV30 and TRBJ1-6, with 7 bases identical to TRBD1. Germline V gene data show CDR1 as GTSNPN and CDR2 as SVGIG (reference sequence). V was pared by 0 bases and J by 6 bases, with 5 bases of the junction left unmatched. The CDR3 extends over 15 amino acids. The CDR3 DNA follows: TGTGCCTGGAGTGTCGGGACAGCCGCTAATTCACCCCTCCACTTT. This gives the protein CAWSVGTAANSPLHF. The whole variable domain, remainder taken from reference TRBV30 and TRBJ1-6, is SQTIHQWPATLVQPVGSPLSLECTVEGTSNPNLYWYRQAAGRGLQLLFYSVGIGQISSEVPQNLSASRPQDRQFILSSKKLLLSDSGFYLCAWSVGTAANSPLHFGNGTRLTVT.

The chain has TRBV30 and TRBJ1-6; D possibly corresponds to TRBD1 (6 bases). V dropped 0 bases and J dropped 8 bases, with 17 bases sitting between them. The CDR3 has 16 amino acids. Germline V lookup: CDR1 GTSNPN, CDR2 SVGIG (reference sequence). As DNA, the CDR3 is TGTGCCTGGAGTGTACGGGTTGGGGGCGTAGATTCACCCCTCCACTTT. It codes for CAWSVRVGGVDSPLHF.

The chain is built from TRBV2 and TRBJ2-1; TRBD1 is a possible D gene (5 bases). V lost 7 bases, J lost 8 bases, and 9 bases lay in between. The germline V gene has CDR1 SNHLY and CDR2 FYNNEI. CDR3 length: 11 amino acids. The CDR3 DNA sequence: TGTGCCAGCAAGGTCAGGGATGAGCAGTTCTTC. The encoded protein is CASKVRDEQFF. The entire variable domain, with the rest obtained from reference TRBV2 and TRBJ2-1, is as follows: EPEVTQTPSHQVTQMGQEVILRCVPISNHLYFYWYRQILGQKVEFLVSFYNNEISEKSEIFDDQFSVERPDGSNFTLKIRSTKLEDSAMYFCASKVRDEQFFGPGTRLTVL.

This rearrangement joins TRBV28 to TRBJ1-1; TRBD1 agrees at 7 bases. V was pared by 3 bases and J by 4 bases, with 8 bases of the junction left unmatched. The V gene's germline CDR1 is MDHEN and CDR2 SYDVKM. The CDR3 runs to 15 residues. The CDR3 sequence is CASSFWRGRGTEAFF. CDR3 bases: TGTGCCAGCAGTTTTTGGAGGGGGCGAGGCACTGAAGCTTTCTTT.

The chain couples TRBV4-2 to TRBJ2-1; 7 nucleotides line up with TRBD2. The junction had 4 bases not matched to a gene; V was cut back by 0 bases and J by 5 bases. The germline V gene encodes CDR1 LGHNA and CDR2 YNFKEQ. CDR3 length: 15 residues. CDR3: CASSQDGGSHNEQFF. The CDR3 nucleotides are TGTGCCAGCAGCCAAGACGGCGGGAGCCACAATGAGCAGTTCTTC.